These 6 T cell receptor beta chains originate from one sample sequenced in a study of shared clonotypes between healthy human individuals. The method was immunoSEQ multiplex PCR; TCRdb's version includes in-frame clones alone and lacks a portion of them. The sample lists hundreds of thousands of clones, approximately 74% occurring once. The specimen sequenced was memory CD4+ T cells sorted from blood. Stated subset: CD45RA-negative fraction. The receptors derive from a woman aged 30 to 39 in good health.

The chain combines TRBV28 with TRBJ2-1, with D possibly being TRBD1 (6 bases). The CDR3 length is 17 residues. Trimming took off 5 bases at V and 3 bases at J, with 20 bases between the two ends. Germline CDR1 reads MDHEN; CDR2 reads SYDVKM. CDR3 amino acids: CASSRTLTGPNYNEQFF. The CDR3 DNA follows: TGTGCCAGCAGTAGGACACTAACAGGGCCCAACTACAATGAGCAGTTCTTC.

J is TRBJ2-3 and V is TRBV11-3; D gene unclear. V lost 6 bases to trimming and J lost 2 bases, with 9 bases between them. Germline CDR1 reads SGHNT; CDR2 reads YENEEA. The CDR3 extends over 13 amino acids. The CDR3 nucleotides are TGTGCCAGCAGTCAACGGCCCACAGATACGCAGTATTTT. Translating it yields CASSQRPTDTQYF.

This clone has a single count. V is TRBV10-2 and J is TRBJ1-2, with D perhaps TRBD1 (5 bases). This CDR3 has 15 amino acids. Per germline, CDR1 WSHSY and CDR2 SAAADI. With 8 bases removed from V and 2 bases from J, the gap between germline ends came to 18 bases. CDR3 nucleotide sequence: TGCGCCAGCTTCCCGTTCGGACAATCCAACTATGGCTACACCTTC. It translates to CASFPFGQSNYGYTF.

This rearrangement joins TRBV27 to TRBJ1-3, with a tentative D call TRBD1 (5 bases). The CDR3 is 17 residues long. Germline assignment: CDR1 MNHEY and CDR2 SMNVEV (reference sequence). V shed 6 bases and J shed 0 bases, with 18 bases lying between them. CDR3 in amino acids: CASRTTGLGASGNTIYF. DNA of the CDR3: TGTGCCAGCAGGACAACGGGGTTAGGGGCCTCTGGAAACACCATATATTTT.

This chain joins TRBV2 and TRBJ2-3; TRBD2 agrees at 10 bases. The CDR3 consists of 14 residues. Looked up from germline, CDR1 is SNHLY and CDR2 is FYNNEI. V trimming: 7 bases; J trimming: 4 bases; junction bases outside the gene matches: 5. The chain's CDR3 is CASNTAGGADTQYF. DNA of the CDR3: TGTGCCAGCAATACAGCGGGAGGGGCAGATACGCAGTATTTT.

This chain links TRBV7-6 with TRBJ2-1; 14 nucleotides line up with TRBD2. This CDR3 is 17 amino acids long. Trimming took 5 bases from V and 9 from J; bases not matched to a gene: 12. Germline CDR1 is SGHVS and CDR2 is FNYEAQ. The chain's CDR3 is CASSKYPGTSGRTEQFF. In nucleotides, the CDR3 is TGTGCCAGCAGCAAGTACCCCGGGACTAGCGGGAGAACTGAGCAGTTCTTC. Complete variable domain (other parts from reference TRBV7-6 and TRBJ2-1): GAGVSQSPRYKVTKRGQDVALRCDPISGHVSLYWYRQALGQGPEFLTYFNYEAQQDKSGLPNDRFSAERPEGSISTLTIQRTEQRDSAMYRCASSKYPGTSGRTEQFFGPGTRLTVL.